This TCR beta chain was recovered during a study of tumor-infiltrating T cells and Merkel cell polyomavirus. Study as a whole: The study examined CD8+ T cells specific for the Merkel cell polyomavirus KLL epitope. Overall study findings and caveats: Responses to Merkel cell polyomavirus epitopes besides one were not studied. MCC-specific survival improved with roughly 1.9-18% versus about 0-0.14% intratumoral KLL-specific T cells. Tumors with roughly 5-110 versus 0-3 unique KLL-specific clonotypes showed a significant MCC-specific survival advantage. Among about 400 unique KLL-specific TRB sequences, only one clonotype was public.

The assay was immunoSEQ multiplex PCR, and TCRdb's table has in-frame clones only and misses some. The sample consists of 2,800 or so clones, 84% of them appearing once. A note on this clone: The antigen is not known.

From germline, CDR1 is SEHNR and CDR2 FQNEAQ (reference sequence). Trimming removed 5 bases from V and 2 bases from J; junction bases left unmatched: 5. CDR3 length: 15 amino acids. Every patient's tumor was robustly positive for Merkel cell polyomavirus Large T antigen on immunohistochemistry. The chain joins TRBV7-9 to TRBJ2-1, with 8 bases fitting TRBD2. The sequenced material came from tumor tissue. This TCR derives from a man aged 45 to 65 with Merkel cell carcinoma. The CDR3 sequence: CASSQTGGPYNEQFF. CDR3 nucleotide sequence: TGTGCCAGCAGCCAGACGGGGGGGCCCTACAATGAGCAGTTCTTC. The full variable domain, its missing parts supplied by reference TRBV7-9 and TRBJ2-1, is DTGVSQNPRHKITKRGQNVTFRCDPISEHNRLYWYRQTLGQGPEFLTYFQNEAQLEKSRLLSDRFSAERPKGSFSTLEIQRTEQGDSAMYLCASSQTGGPYNEQFFGPGTRLTVL.